Sequencing of this T cell receptor beta chain was carried out in a study of T cells after yellow fever vaccination. Study information: Low-cell-number fractions underwent preparation using SMART-Seq v4 Ultra Low Input.

Study-wide results and limits: Researchers cautioned that FACS-sorted repertoires could harbor abundant clonotypes contaminating from the bulk population.

Details on this clonotype: The antigen remains unidentified.

TCRdb reanalysed the 5' RACE reads using MiXCR and keeps one entry per CDR3 protein. This sample has hundreds of thousands of distinct CDR3 sequences; under 20% occur once, and the top ten carry about 18%. Germline CDR1 reads MNHEY; CDR2 reads SVGAGI. V shed 2 bases, J shed 4 bases, and the junction held 4 bases outside the gene matches. CDR3 length: 15 amino acids. The receptor's source is a man aged 18 to 29 who received the YFV17D yellow fever vaccine. This sample comprised PBMCs, obtained before the yellow fever booster vaccination. The chain has TRBV6-5 and TRBJ2-3; TRBD2 matches at 9 bases. As DNA, the CDR3 is TGTGCCAGCAGTTACCGCGGGGGGGCCGCAGATACGCAGTATTTT. Protein product: CASSYRGGAADTQYF.